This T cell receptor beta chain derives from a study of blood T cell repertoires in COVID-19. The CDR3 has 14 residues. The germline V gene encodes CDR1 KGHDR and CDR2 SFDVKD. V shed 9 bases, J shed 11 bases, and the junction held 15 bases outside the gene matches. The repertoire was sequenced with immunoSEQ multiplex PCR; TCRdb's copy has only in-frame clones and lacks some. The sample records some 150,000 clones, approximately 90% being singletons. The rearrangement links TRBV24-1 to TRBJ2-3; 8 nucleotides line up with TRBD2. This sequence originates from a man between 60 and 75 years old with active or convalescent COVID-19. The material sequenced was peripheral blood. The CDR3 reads CATPGAFYGGGQYF. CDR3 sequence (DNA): TGTGCCACCCCTGGTGCTTTTTACGGGGGGGGGCAGTATTTT.